This TCR beta chain is drawn from a study of vaccination effects on CD4 cells after COVID-19. Study findings and constraints: There were few convalescent patients in the study and no early post-infection timepoints.

Germline CDR1 reads SGHTA; CDR2 reads FQGNSA. The V gene end was trimmed by 0 bases and the J gene end by 9 bases; junction bases not matched to a gene: 5. CDR3 length equals 15 residues. Expansion with viral peptide pools was applied to antigen-specific CD4+ T cells by the ViraFEST assay prior to sequencing. After about 10 days in culture, the CD4+ T cells were isolated. Participants were given two doses of BNT162b2 or mRNA-1273 vaccine. Sequenced by immunoSEQ multiplex PCR; TCRdb stores in-frame clones only, minus some. The table has about 69,000 clones, about 80% seen once. This clone was observed a few times. Its specificity is not known.

Specimen: CD4+ T cells from PBMCs cultured with HCoV-OC43 spike peptides, collected after COVID-19 vaccination. As to subset: HCoV-OC43 spike overlapping peptide pool stimulation. V gene TRBV7-2 combines with J gene TRBJ1-6, with TRBD1 matching 7 bases. The TCR originated in a human donor who received a COVID-19 vaccine. The CDR3 bases are TGTGCCAGCAGCTTAGCGACAGGGTGGACTTCACCCCTCCACTTT. Translation: CASSLATGWTSPLHF.